The clone carrying this TCR beta chain is a singleton in its sample. One end of the junction fails to match germline, which may point to a read error. This sample is part of a study of preoperative IRX-2 immunotherapy in early breast cancer. Only in-frame clones appear in the TCRdb table, and some are missing; sequencing was by immunoSEQ multiplex PCR. The sample lists fewer than 40,000 clones; under 90% were seen once. Per germline, CDR1 SGHTA and CDR2 FQGNSA. The CDR3 spans 13 residues. Treatment indicated: preoperative locoregional IRX-2 cytokine immunotherapy. Samples came from a phase Ib trial of preoperative locoregional IRX-2 cytokine immunotherapy.

The source material was tumor tissue, sampled after IRX-2 immunotherapy. This TCR derives from a human donor with breast cancer. The chain is built from TRBV7-2 and TRBJ1-2; D not resolved. The DNA for the CDR3 is TGTGCCAGCAGCTATTGGGGAAATCCCTATATCGCCTTC. Its translation: CASSYWGNPYIAF. The full variable domain, rest sourced from reference TRBV7-2 and TRBJ1-2, is GAGVSQSPSNKVTEKGKDVELRCDPISGHTALYWYRQSLGQGLEFLIYFQGNSAPDKSGLPSDRFSAERTGGSVSTLTIQRTQQEDSAVYLCASSYWGNPYIAFGSGTRLTVV.